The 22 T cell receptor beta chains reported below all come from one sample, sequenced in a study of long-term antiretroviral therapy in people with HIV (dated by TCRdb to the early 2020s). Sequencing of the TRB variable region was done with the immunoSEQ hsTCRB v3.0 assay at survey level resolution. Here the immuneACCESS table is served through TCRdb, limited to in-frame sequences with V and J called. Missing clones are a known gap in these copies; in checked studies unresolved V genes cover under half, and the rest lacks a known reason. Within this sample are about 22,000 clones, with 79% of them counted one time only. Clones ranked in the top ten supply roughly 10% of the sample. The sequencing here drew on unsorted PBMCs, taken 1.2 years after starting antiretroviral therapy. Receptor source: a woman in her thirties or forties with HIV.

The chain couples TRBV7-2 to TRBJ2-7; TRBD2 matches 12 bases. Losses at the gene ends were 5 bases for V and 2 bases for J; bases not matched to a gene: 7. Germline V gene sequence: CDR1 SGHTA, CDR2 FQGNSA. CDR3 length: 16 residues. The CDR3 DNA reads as TGTGCCAGCAGCCGAGATTCTAGCGGGGGGGCCTACGAGCAGTACTTC. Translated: CASSRDSSGGAYEQYF.

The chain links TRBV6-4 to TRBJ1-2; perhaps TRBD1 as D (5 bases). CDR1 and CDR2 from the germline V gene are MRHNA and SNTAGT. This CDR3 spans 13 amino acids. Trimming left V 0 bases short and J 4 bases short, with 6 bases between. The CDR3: CASSDSRGYGYTF. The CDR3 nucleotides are TGTGCCAGCAGTGACTCGAGGGGCTATGGCTACACCTTC.

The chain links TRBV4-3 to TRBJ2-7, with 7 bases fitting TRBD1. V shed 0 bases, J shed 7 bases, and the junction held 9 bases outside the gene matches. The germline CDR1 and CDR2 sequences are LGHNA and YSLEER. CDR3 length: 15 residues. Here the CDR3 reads CASSQDHLGGREQYF. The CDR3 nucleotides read TGCGCCAGCAGCCAAGACCACCTAGGGGGCAGAGAGCAGTACTTC.

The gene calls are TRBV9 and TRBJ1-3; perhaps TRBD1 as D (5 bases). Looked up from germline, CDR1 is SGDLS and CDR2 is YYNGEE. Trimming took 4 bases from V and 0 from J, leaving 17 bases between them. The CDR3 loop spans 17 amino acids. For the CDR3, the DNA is TGTGCCAGCAGCACATTCGAGCTAGGGACCTCTGGAAACACCATATATTTT. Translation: CASSTFELGTSGNTIYF.

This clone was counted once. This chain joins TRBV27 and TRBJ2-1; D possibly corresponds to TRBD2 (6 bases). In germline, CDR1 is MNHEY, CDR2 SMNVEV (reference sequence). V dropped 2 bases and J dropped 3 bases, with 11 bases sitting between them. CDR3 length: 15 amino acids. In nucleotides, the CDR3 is TGTGCCAGCAGTTTACCCGCGGGGAACTACAATGAGCAGTTCTTC. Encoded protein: CASSLPAGNYNEQFF.

Here the CDR3 DNA reads TGTGCCAGCAGCAATTCCGGGACAGACTATGGCTACACCTTC. This encodes CASSNSGTDYGYTF. The rearrangement uses TRBV9 and TRBJ1-2; 7 positions agree with TRBD1. The J segment lost 3 bases and the V segment lost 4 bases, leaving 6 bases of the junction unmatched. This CDR3 comprises 14 residues. Germline V gives CDR1 SGDLS, CDR2 YYNGEE.

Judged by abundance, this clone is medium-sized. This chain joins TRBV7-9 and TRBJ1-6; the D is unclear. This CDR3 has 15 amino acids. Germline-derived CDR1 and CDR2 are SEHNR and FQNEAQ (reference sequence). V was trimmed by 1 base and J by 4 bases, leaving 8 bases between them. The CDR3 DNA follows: TGTGCCAGCAGCTTAGATCTGGGTTATAATTCACCCCTCCACTTT. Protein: CASSLDLGYNSPLHF.

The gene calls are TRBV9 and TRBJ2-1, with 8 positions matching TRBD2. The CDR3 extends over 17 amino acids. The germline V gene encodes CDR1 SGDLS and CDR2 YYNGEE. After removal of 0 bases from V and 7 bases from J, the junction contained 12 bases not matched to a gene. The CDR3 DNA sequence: TGTGCCAGCAGCGTAGCAAGCGGGGGATACTTCGGGAATGAGCAGTTCTTC. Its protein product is CASSVASGGYFGNEQFF.

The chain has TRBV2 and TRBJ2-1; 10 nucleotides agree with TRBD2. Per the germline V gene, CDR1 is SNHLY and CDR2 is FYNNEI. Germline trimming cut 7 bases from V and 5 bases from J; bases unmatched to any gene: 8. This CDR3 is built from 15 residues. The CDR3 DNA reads TGTGCCAGCACGGGAGCGGGAGGGACTGACAATGAGCAGTTCTTC. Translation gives CASTGAGGTDNEQFF.

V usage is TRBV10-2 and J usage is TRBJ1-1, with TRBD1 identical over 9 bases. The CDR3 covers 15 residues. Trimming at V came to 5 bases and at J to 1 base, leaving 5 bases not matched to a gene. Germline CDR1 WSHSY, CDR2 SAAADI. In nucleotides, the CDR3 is TGCGCCAGCAGTTCAGACAGGGGGAGGAACACTGAAGCTTTCTTT. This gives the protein CASSSDRGRNTEAFF.

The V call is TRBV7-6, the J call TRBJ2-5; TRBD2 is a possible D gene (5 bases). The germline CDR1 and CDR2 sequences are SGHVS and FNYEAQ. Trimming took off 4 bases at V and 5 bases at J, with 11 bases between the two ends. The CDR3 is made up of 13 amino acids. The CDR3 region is CASSSSGGETQYF. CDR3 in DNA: TGTGCCAGCAGCTCCAGTGGCGGGGAGACCCAGTACTTC. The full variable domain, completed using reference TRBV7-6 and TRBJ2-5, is GAGVSQSPRYKVTKRGQDVALRCDPISGHVSLYWYRQALGQGPEFLTYFNYEAQQDKSGLPNDRFSAERPEGSISTLTIQRTEQRDSAMYRCASSSSGGETQYFGPGTRLLVL.

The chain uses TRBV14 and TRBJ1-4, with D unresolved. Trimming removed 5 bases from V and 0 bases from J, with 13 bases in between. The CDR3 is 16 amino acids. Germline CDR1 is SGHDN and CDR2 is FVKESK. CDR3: CASSRGGLATNEKLFF. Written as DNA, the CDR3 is TGTGCCAGCAGCAGAGGTGGGCTTGCAACTAATGAAAAACTGTTTTTT.

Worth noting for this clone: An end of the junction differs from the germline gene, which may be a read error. Written as DNA, the CDR3 is TGTGCCAGCAGTGACACTATTGAATCTTTCTTT. Its translation: CASSDTIESFF. The chain couples TRBV6-6 to TRBJ1-1; D remains unclear. The CDR3 is made up of 11 amino acids. CDR1 is MNHNY and CDR2 is SVGAGI in the germline V gene (reference sequence).

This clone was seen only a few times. As DNA, the CDR3 is TGCGCCAGCAGCCAACAGCGCGGGGACTCCTACGAGCAGTACTTC. Protein product: CASSQQRGDSYEQYF. The J gene is TRBJ2-7, the V gene TRBV4-3, with D possibly matching TRBD2 (6 bases). This CDR3 has 15 amino acids. Per the germline V gene, CDR1 is LGHNA and CDR2 is YSLEER. V was trimmed by 2 bases and J by 0 bases, leaving 11 bases between them.

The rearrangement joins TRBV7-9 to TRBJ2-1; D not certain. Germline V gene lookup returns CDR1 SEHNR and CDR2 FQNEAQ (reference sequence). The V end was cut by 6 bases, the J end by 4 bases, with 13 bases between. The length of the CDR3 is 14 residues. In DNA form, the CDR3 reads TGTGCCAGCAGTTCCCTAGAGGAGTACAATGAGCAGTTCTTC. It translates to CASSSLEEYNEQFF.

CDR3 region: CSVFRWPSTDTQYF. The CDR3 DNA reads as TGCAGCGTTTTTAGGTGGCCTAGCACAGATACGCAGTATTTT. The V call is TRBV29-1, the J call TRBJ2-3, with D unresolved. V gave up 5 bases and J gave up 0 bases, with 12 bases separating them. CDR3 length equals 14 residues. The germline V gene encodes CDR1 SQVTM and CDR2 ANQGSEA.

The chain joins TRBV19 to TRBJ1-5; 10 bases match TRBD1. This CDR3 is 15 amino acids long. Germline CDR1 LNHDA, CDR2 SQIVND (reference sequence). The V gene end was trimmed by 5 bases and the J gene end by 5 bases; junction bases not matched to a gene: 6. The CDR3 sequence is CASSLTGGGDQPQHF. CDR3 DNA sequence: TGTGCCAGTAGTTTGACAGGGGGCGGTGATCAGCCCCAGCATTTT.

The CDR3 sequence: CASSTSGSYNEQFF. The CDR3 bases are TGTGCCAGCAGCACCTCCGGCTCCTACAATGAGCAGTTCTTC. The chain employs TRBV11-1 and TRBJ2-1, with D uncertain. The germline V gene encodes CDR1 SGHAT and CDR2 FQDESV (reference sequence). CDR3 length equals 14 residues. Trimming shortened V by 5 bases and J by 0 bases, and 8 bases separated the two germline ends.

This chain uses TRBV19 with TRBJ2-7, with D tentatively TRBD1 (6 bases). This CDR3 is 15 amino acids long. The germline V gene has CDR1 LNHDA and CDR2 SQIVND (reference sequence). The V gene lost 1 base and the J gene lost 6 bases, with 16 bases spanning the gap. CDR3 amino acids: CASSIGSRGSSEQYF. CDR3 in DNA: TGTGCCAGTAGTATAGGGTCCAGGGGAAGTTCCGAGCAGTACTTC. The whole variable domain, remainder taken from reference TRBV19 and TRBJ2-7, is DGGITQSPKYLFRKEGQNVTLSCEQNLNHDAMYWYRQDPGQGLRLIYYSQIVNDFQKGDIAEGYSVSREKKESFPLTVTSAQKNPTAFYLCASSIGSRGSSEQYFGPGTRLTVT.

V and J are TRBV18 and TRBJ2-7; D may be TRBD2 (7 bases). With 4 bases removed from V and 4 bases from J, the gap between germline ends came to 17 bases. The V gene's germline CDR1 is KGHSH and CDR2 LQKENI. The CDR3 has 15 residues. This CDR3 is CASSLEGGGPYEQYF. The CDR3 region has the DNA TGTGCCAGCTCACTTGAAGGGGGGGGGCCGTACGAGCAGTACTTC.

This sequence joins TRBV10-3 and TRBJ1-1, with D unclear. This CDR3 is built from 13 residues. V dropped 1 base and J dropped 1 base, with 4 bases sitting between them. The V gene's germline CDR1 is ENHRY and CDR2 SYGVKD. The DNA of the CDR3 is TGTGCCATCAGTGAGTGGAGGAACACTGAAGCTTTCTTT. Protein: CAISEWRNTEAFF.

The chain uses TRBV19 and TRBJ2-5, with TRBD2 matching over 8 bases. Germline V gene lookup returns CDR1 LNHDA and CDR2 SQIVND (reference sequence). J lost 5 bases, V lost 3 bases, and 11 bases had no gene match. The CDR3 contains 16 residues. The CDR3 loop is CASSIGGSGAKETQYF. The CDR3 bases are TGTGCCAGTAGTATTGGAGGTAGCGGGGCAAAGGAGACCCAGTACTTC.